These 19 T cell receptor beta chains were sequenced from one sample in a study of T cells in Graves' hyperthyroidism and ophthalmopathy. The CDR3 regions of TCR beta were amplified from RNA transcripts. First-round RT-PCR with HTBI primers amplified the TCR CDR3 region. MiXCR was run by TCRdb on the multiplex PCR reads, yielding one entry per CDR3 protein. The sample includes 490,000 or so distinct CDR3 sequences, 46% of them seen just once. The sample consisted of peripheral blood or thyroid tissue (not recorded which). The receptors originated from an adult woman with Graves' disease, either hyperthyroidism or ophthalmopathy (not recorded which).

V usage is TRBV5-1 and J usage is TRBJ1-2; 8 nucleotides line up with TRBD1. V trimming: 4 bases; J trimming: 8 bases; junction bases outside the gene matches: 10. The germline gives CDR1 SGHRS, CDR2 YFSETQ. The CDR3 loop spans 14 amino acids. CDR3 nucleotides: TGCGCCAGCAGCCCAAGTGGACAGGGTAACGGCTACACCTTC. Amino acid sequence: CASSPSGQGNGYTF.

The gene calls are TRBV2 and TRBJ1-2, with 9 nucleotides matching TRBD1. From germline, CDR1 is SNHLY and CDR2 FYNNEI. With 5 bases clipped from V and 8 bases from J, the junction kept 6 bases outside the gene matches. This CDR3 region has 13 residues. The chain's CDR3 is CASSHRDREGYTF. As DNA, the CDR3 is TGTGCCAGCAGTCACCGGGACAGGGAAGGCTACACCTTC.

This clonotype was detected many times. The chain is built from TRBV7-9 and TRBJ1-5; no reliable D call. CDR3 length: 15 amino acids. Germline loops: CDR1 SEHNR, CDR2 FQNEAQ (reference sequence). Trimming removed 5 bases from V and 2 bases from J, with 13 bases in between. The CDR3 here is CASSPVGFGNQPQHF. The CDR3 nucleotides are TGTGCCAGCAGCCCAGTAGGGTTTGGCAATCAGCCCCAGCATTTT.

This chain joins TRBV5-5 and TRBJ1-6; TRBD1 might be the D (5 bases). The CDR3 is 15 amino acids. Germline lookup yields CDR1 SGHKS and CDR2 YYEKEE (reference sequence). The V end lost 4 bases, the J end lost 8 bases, and 16 bases lay between the germline ends. As DNA, the CDR3 is TGTGCCAGCAGCCCGGGACCCTTACTGCATTCACCCCTCCACTTT. Translating gives CASSPGPLLHSPLHF.

Many counts were recorded for this clonotype. The chain recombines TRBV20-1 with TRBJ2-7; TRBD2 might be the D (6 bases). This CDR3 has 14 residues. Between the trimmed V and J ends, which lost 3 bases and 2 bases, there was a span of 14 bases. Germline V gene data show CDR1 as DFQATT and CDR2 as SNEGSKA (reference sequence). The CDR3 region is CSASIGGSTYEQYF. The CDR3 nucleotides read TGCAGTGCTAGCATCGGGGGATCCACCTACGAGCAGTACTTC.

The rearrangement uses TRBV10-3 and TRBJ1-1, with D hard to call. Per the germline V gene, CDR1 is ENHRY and CDR2 is SYGVKD. Trimming removed 3 bases at V and 1 base at J, with 6 bases between. This CDR3 region has 13 residues. CDR3 loop: CAISDRENTEAFF. For the CDR3, the DNA is TGTGCCATCAGTGATAGAGAGAACACTGAAGCTTTCTTT.

This clonotype showed up many times. The V and J genes are TRBV29-1 and TRBJ2-5, with TRBD2 as a possible D gene (5 bases). The germline V and J ends were trimmed by 6 bases and 0 bases, with 14 bases remaining between them. The CDR3 has 14 residues. The germline V gene encodes CDR1 SQVTM and CDR2 ANQGSEA. The CDR3 spells CSVAPDWYQETQYF. The DNA of the CDR3 is TGCAGCGTGGCCCCGGACTGGTACCAAGAGACCCAGTACTTC. Combining the CDR3 with reference TRBV29-1 and TRBJ2-5 gives the whole variable domain SAVISQKPSRDICQRGTSLTIQCQVDSQVTMMFWYRQQPGQSLTLIATANQGSEATYESGFVIDKFPISRPNLTFSTLTVSNMSPEDSSIYLCSVAPDWYQETQYFGPGTRLLVL.

This sequence joins TRBV9 and TRBJ1-1; TRBD1 might be the D (5 bases). The CDR3 contains 17 residues. Germline lookup yields CDR1 SGDLS and CDR2 YYNGEE. Trimming pared 0 bases from V and 1 base from J, leaving 16 bases between. CDR3 residues: CASSVGPGNVGNTEAFF. CDR3 DNA: TGTGCCAGCAGCGTAGGACCAGGGAACGTGGGGAACACTGAAGCTTTCTTT. The whole variable domain, filled in from reference TRBV9 and TRBJ1-1, reads DSGVTQTPKHLITATGQRVTLRCSPRSGDLSVYWYQQSLDQGLQFLIQYYNGEERAKGNILERFSAQQFPDLHSELNLSSLELGDSALYFCASSVGPGNVGNTEAFFGQGTRLTVV.

This clonotype was detected ten times or more. V is TRBV30 and J is TRBJ2-6; tentatively, D is TRBD1 (5 bases). Trimming cost V 6 bases and J 1 base, with 10 bases left between them. Germline CDR1 reads GTSNPN; CDR2 reads SVGIG (reference sequence). The length of the CDR3 is 14 residues. CDR3 bases: TGTGCCTGCCTTGCAGGGTCTGGGGCCAACGTCCTGACTTTC. It is translated as CACLAGSGANVLTF.

Many counts were recorded for this clonotype. This rearrangement joins TRBV12-3 or TRBV12-4 to TRBJ2-7; TRBD1 agrees at 12 bases. V lost 7 bases and J lost 7; bases outside the gene matches: 8. The CDR3 totals 14 residues. CDR3 residues: CASTQGQGAREQYF. CDR3 coding DNA: TGTGCCAGCACCCAGGGACAGGGGGCAAGAGAGCAGTACTTC.

The count of this clonotype is one. This chain links TRBV6-6 with TRBJ2-5; no definite D call. The CDR3 loop spans 12 amino acids. The V end lost 4 bases, the J end lost 7 bases, and 10 bases lay between the germline ends. Germline V gene sequence: CDR1 MNHNY, CDR2 SVGAGI (reference sequence). The CDR3 is CASSFSPMTQYF. CDR3 nucleotides: TGTGCCAGCAGTTTCTCTCCTATGACCCAGTACTTC.

This clonotype was seen repeatedly, ten times or more. V gene TRBV24-1 combines with J gene TRBJ2-5, with D perhaps assigned TRBD1 or TRBD2 (5 bases each). V lost 5 bases to trimming and J lost 5 bases, with 8 bases between them. Germline-derived CDR1 and CDR2 are KGHDR and SFDVKD. This CDR3 region has 12 residues. The CDR3 bases are TGTGCCACCAGTGGGGACGTCGAGACCCAGTACTTC. Amino acids: CATSGDVETQYF.

This clonotype was detected a few times. The CDR3 nucleotides read TGTGCCAGCAGTTGGGAGAGCGAGCAGTACTTC. This gives the protein CASSWESEQYF. This rearrangement joins TRBV12-3 or TRBV12-4 to TRBJ2-7, with D maybe TRBD2 (5 bases). CDR3 length: 11 amino acids. V was pared by 4 bases and J by 6 bases, with 7 bases between.

A single count supports this clonotype. It is likely a read error, because the conserved phenylalanine at the end of the CDR3 is missing. Because the CDR3's place on the DNA is in doubt, the DNA is left out and the CDR3 is given as listed by TCRdb. This chain connects TRBV10-3 to TRBJ1-1; the table's D call of TRBD1 was not tested on the DNA. The CDR3 length is 10 residues, termini included. Germline loops: CDR1 ENHRY, CDR2 SYGVKD. The CDR3 loop is CAISDRGTVY.

This clonotype is medium-sized (0.01 to 0.1%) in the sample. The V call is TRBV24-1, the J call TRBJ2-2; maybe TRBD2 (5 bases). Germline CDR1 and CDR2: KGHDR and SFDVKD. Trimming removed 6 bases at V and 6 bases at J, with 19 bases between. This CDR3 region has 16 residues. The CDR3 region is CATSSPSGVSAGELFF. Written as DNA, the CDR3 is TGTGCCACCAGTTCCCCTTCCGGGGTGAGCGCCGGGGAGCTGTTTTTT.

This clonotype was picked up many times. V is TRBV9 and J is TRBJ1-3; 9 bases are shared with TRBD1. CDR1 and CDR2 from the germline V gene are SGDLS and YYNGEE. Germline trimming cut 3 bases from V and 1 base from J; bases unmatched to any gene: 5. The length of the CDR3 is 16 residues. CDR3 amino acids: CASSAWGTGSGNTIYF. For the CDR3, the DNA is TGTGCCAGCAGCGCATGGGGGACAGGGTCTGGAAACACCATATATTTT.

This chain links TRBV7-9 with TRBJ2-5; D could derive from TRBD1 or TRBD2 (5 bases each). Trimming shortened V by 3 bases and J by 1 base, and 12 bases separated the two germline ends. From germline, CDR1 is SEHNR and CDR2 FQNEAQ (reference sequence). This CDR3 is built from 15 residues. The CDR3 sequence is CASSLGDPVQETQYF. The CDR3 DNA reads as TGTGCCAGCAGCTTGGGGGACCCGGTCCAAGAGACCCAGTACTTC.

CDR3 sequence reads: CASSIDLGGDEEAFF. CDR3 DNA sequence: TGTGCCAGTAGTATAGATCTGGGGGGGGATGAAGAAGCTTTCTTT. V gene TRBV19 combines with J gene TRBJ1-1, with D possibly TRBD1 on 5 matching bases. The CDR3 has 15 amino acids. CDR1 is LNHDA, CDR2 SQIVND, per germline (reference sequence). Trimming removed 0 bases at V and 8 bases at J, with 16 bases between.

This clonotype occurred many times. The chain combines TRBV5-5 with TRBJ1-1, with D maybe TRBD1 (6 bases). The CDR3 is 15 residues long. V lost 1 base and J lost 1, with 11 bases in between. CDR1 is SGHKS, CDR2 YYEKEE, per germline (reference sequence). CDR3 sequence (DNA): TGTGCCAGCAGCTTGAGGGGGGCGGGGAACACTGAAGCTTTCTTT. This gives the protein CASSLRGAGNTEAFF. Filled out from reference TRBV5-5 and TRBJ1-1, the complete variable domain reads DAGVTQSPTHLIKTRGQQVTLRCSPISGHKSVSWYQQVLGQGPQFIFQYYEKEERGRGNFPDRFSARQFPNYSSELNVNALLLGDSALYLCASSLRGAGNTEAFFGQGTRLTVV.